This T cell receptor (beta chain) was retrieved from a study of T cell responses to AZD1222 COVID-19 vaccine. Overall study results and limits: Clonal diversity may have been underestimated, and the donors were mostly white British, with more females than males.

Note on this clone: No antigen is known for it.

Whether given at about 4 or about 12 weeks, second doses were pooled. TCRdb's table, derived via immunoSEQ multiplex PCR, lists solely in-frame clones and lacks some. The sample holds 180,000 or so clones, approximately 90% seen once. The CDR3 spans 16 residues. Deletions cut 2 bases from V and 2 bases from J, with 16 bases between. Germline lookup yields CDR1 SGHTS and CDR2 YDEGEE. The chain combines TRBV5-8 with TRBJ1-2, with a weak D call TRBD1 (5 bases). The sample consisted of peripheral blood, taken 28 days after the second AZD1222 dose. The TCR originated in an adult who received the AZD1222 COVID-19 vaccine. CDR3 protein: CASSLGFLGTNYGYTF. CDR3 bases: TGTGCCAGCAGCTTAGGGTTCCTCGGGACCAACTATGGCTACACCTTC.